A single sample gave rise to the 2 T cell receptor beta chains below, sequenced in a study of T cell changes during pregnancy in multiple sclerosis. Only in-frame clones appear in the TCRdb table, and some are missing; sequencing was by immunoSEQ multiplex PCR. The sample has 75,000 to 80,000 clones, roughly 91% seen once. The sequenced sample was peripheral blood, obtained after pregnancy. The source of these receptors is a female donor in good health, enrolled as a control in a pregnancy study.

This chain joins TRBV12-5 and TRBJ2-1; perhaps TRBD1 as D (6 bases). The CDR3 has 15 amino acids. V was clipped by 5 bases and J by 8 bases, with 19 bases between them. Germline-derived CDR1 and CDR2 are LGHNT and FRNRAP. The CDR3 loop reads CASGQGISISYEQFF. CDR3 DNA: TGTGCTAGTGGTCAGGGGATTTCGATATCTTATGAGCAGTTCTTC.

In nucleotides, the CDR3 is TGTGCCAGCTCACCGCGGAACTCCTACGAGCAGTACTTC. This codes for CASSPRNSYEQYF. The chain recombines TRBV18 with TRBJ2-7, with unresolved D. This CDR3 spans 13 amino acids. Per the germline V gene, CDR1 is KGHSH and CDR2 is LQKENI. V lost 3 bases, J lost 0 bases, and 6 bases lay in between.